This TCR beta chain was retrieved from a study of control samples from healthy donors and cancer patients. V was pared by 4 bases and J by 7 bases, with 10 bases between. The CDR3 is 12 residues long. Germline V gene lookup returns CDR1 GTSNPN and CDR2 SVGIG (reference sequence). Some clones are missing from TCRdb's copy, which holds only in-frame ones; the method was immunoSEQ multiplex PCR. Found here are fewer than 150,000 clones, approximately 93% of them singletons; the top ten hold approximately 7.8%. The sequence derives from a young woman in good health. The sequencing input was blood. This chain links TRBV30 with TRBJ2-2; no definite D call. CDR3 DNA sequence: TGTGCCTGGATTGGGGTATTCGGGGAGCTGTTTTTT. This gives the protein CAWIGVFGELFF.